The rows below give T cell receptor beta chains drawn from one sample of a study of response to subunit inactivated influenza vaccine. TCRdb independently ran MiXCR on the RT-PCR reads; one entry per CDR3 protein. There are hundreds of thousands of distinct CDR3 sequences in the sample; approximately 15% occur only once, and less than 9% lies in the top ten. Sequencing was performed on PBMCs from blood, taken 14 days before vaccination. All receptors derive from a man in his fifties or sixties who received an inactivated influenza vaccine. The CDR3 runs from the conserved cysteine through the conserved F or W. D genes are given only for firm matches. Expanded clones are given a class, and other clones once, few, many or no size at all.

CDR3: CASSLRQGPIDTQYF
DNA: TGCGCCAGCAGCCTCCGACAGGGTCCGATCGATACGCAGTATTTT
size: NA
D: TRBD1
V: TRBV4-1
J: TRBJ2-3

CDR3: CAHNGGNTEAFF
DNA: TGTGCCCACAACGGGGGAAACACTGAAGCTTTCTTT
size: NA
D: NA
V: TRBV10-3
J: TRBJ1-1

CDR3: CSAVGLVGTQYF
DNA: TGCAGTGCCGTGGGGCTAGTGGGGACCCAGTACTTC
size: few
D: NA
V: TRBV20-1
J: TRBJ2-5

CDR3: CASRQTSSEQFF
DNA: TGTGCCAGCAGACAAACTAGTTCCGAGCAGTTCTTC
size: NA
D: NA
V: TRBV6-6
J: TRBJ2-1

CDR3: CSVTGGGNTEAFF
DNA: TGCAGCGTTACCGGTGGGGGGAACACTGAAGCTTTCTTT
size: many
D: NA
V: TRBV29-1
J: TRBJ1-1

CDR3: CASSGVGGGEQFF
DNA: TGCGCCAGCAGCGGGGTAGGAGGAGGTGAGCAGTTCTTC
size: few
D: NA
V: TRBV5-1
J: TRBJ2-1

CDR3: CASSPDRARETQYF
DNA: TGTGCCAGCAGTCCGGACAGGGCCCGAGAGACCCAGTACTTC
size: once
D: TRBD1
V: TRBV12-3/TRBV12-4
J: TRBJ2-5

CDR3: CASSPLGTRFTEAFF
DNA: TGTGCCAGCAGCCCACTAGGGACCCGGTTCACTGAAGCTTTCTTT
size: NA
D: NA
V: TRBV4-2
J: TRBJ1-1

CDR3: CASSSGTGGHTDTQYF
DNA: TGTGCCAGCAGTTCCGGGACAGGGGGTCACACAGATACGCAGTATTTT
size: few
D: TRBD1
V: TRBV12-3/TRBV12-4
J: TRBJ2-3

CDR3: CASSQGSSIYEQYF
DNA: TGTGCCAGCAGCCAGGGAAGTAGTATTTACGAGCAGTACTTC
size: many
D: NA
V: TRBV7-2
J: TRBJ2-7

CDR3: CATSDRTSGRALDTQYF
DNA: TGTGCCACCAGTGATCGGACTAGCGGGAGGGCCTTAGATACGCAGTATTTT
size: few
D: TRBD2
V: TRBV24-1
J: TRBJ2-3

CDR3: CSAKGTGGAGTEAFF
DNA: TGCAGTGCTAAGGGGACAGGGGGCGCAGGGACTGAAGCTTTCTTT
size: few
D: TRBD1
V: TRBV20-1
J: TRBJ1-1

CDR3: CASSFHRGPGEQFF
DNA: TGTGCCAGCAGTTTTCACCGTGGGCCGGGTGAGCAGTTCTTC
size: NA
D: NA
V: TRBV11-2
J: TRBJ2-1

CDR3: CASSLGVSGELFF
DNA: TGTGCCAGCAGTTTGGGGGTGTCCGGGGAGCTGTTTTTT
size: many
D: NA
V: TRBV12-3/TRBV12-4
J: TRBJ2-2

CDR3: CASSKGRGTDTQYF
DNA: TGTGCCAGCAGTAAAGGTCGTGGCACAGATACGCAGTATTTT
size: NA
D: NA
V: TRBV6-1
J: TRBJ2-3

CDR3: CASSSPAFSSTEAFF
DNA: TGTGCCAGCAGTTCCCCCGCCTTCTCGAGCACTGAAGCTTTCTTT
size: NA
D: NA
V: TRBV12-3/TRBV12-4
J: TRBJ1-1

CDR3: CASSSQALLVNNEQFF
DNA: TGTGCCAGCAGCTCACAGGCCTTGCTGGTGAATAATGAGCAGTTCTTC
size: many
D: NA
V: TRBV7-2
J: TRBJ2-1

CDR3: CSARPRGLAGQETQYF
DNA: TGCAGTGCTAGACCTCGAGGACTAGCGGGGCAAGAGACCCAGTACTTC
size: NA
D: TRBD2
V: TRBV20-1
J: TRBJ2-5

CDR3: CASSQALAGGYEQYF
DNA: TGCGCCAGCAGCCAAGCACTAGCGGGGGGCTACGAGCAGTACTTC
size: many
D: TRBD2
V: TRBV4-3
J: TRBJ2-7

CDR3: CASSAHGSGSDTQYF
DNA: TGTGCCAGCAGCGCCCACGGTAGCGGGTCAGATACGCAGTATTTT
size: NA
D: TRBD2
V: TRBV9
J: TRBJ2-3

CDR3: CASSQTGGEQYF
DNA: TGTGCCAGCAGCCAAACGGGTGGAGAGCAGTACTTC
size: many
D: NA
V: TRBV3-1
J: TRBJ2-7

CDR3: CSAPRQAGNTIYF
DNA: TGCAGTGCCCCACGACAGGCCGGAAACACCATATATTTT
size: few
D: NA
V: TRBV20-1
J: TRBJ1-3

CDR3: CSGGGATNEQFF
DNA: TGCAGCGGAGGGGGCGCGACGAATGAGCAGTTCTTC
size: few
D: TRBD1
V: TRBV29-1
J: TRBJ2-1

CDR3: CASRNPQETQYF
DNA: TGTGCCAGCAGGAACCCCCAAGAGACCCAGTACTTC
size: NA
D: NA
V: TRBV2
J: TRBJ2-5

CDR3: CSVEGHATGEQYF
DNA: TGCAGCGTTGAAGGCCACGCCACGGGCGAGCAGTACTTC
size: NA
D: NA
V: TRBV29-1
J: TRBJ2-7

CDR3: CASSLSRGGTGELFF
DNA: TGTGCCAGCAGCTTATCTAGAGGGGGCACCGGGGAGCTGTTTTTT
size: many
D: NA
V: TRBV11-2
J: TRBJ2-2

CDR3: CASSLLLGGNEQYF
DNA: TGCGCCAGCAGCCTACTCCTCGGGGGCAACGAGCAGTACTTC
size: NA
D: NA
V: TRBV4-3
J: TRBJ2-7

CDR3: CASSVGETDNSPLHF
DNA: TGTGCCAGCAGCGTAGGGGAGACAGATAATTCACCCCTCCACTTT
size: few
D: NA
V: TRBV9
J: TRBJ1-6

CDR3: CAWSTGQKPDTQYF
DNA: TGTGCCTGGAGTACGGGACAGAAGCCAGATACGCAGTATTTT
size: few
D: TRBD1
V: TRBV30
J: TRBJ2-3

CDR3: CASSSEPGNQPQHF
DNA: TGTGCCAGCAGCTCCGAACCAGGCAATCAGCCCCAGCATTTT
size: few
D: NA
V: TRBV7-9
J: TRBJ1-5

CDR3: CASSPFLSAGELFF
DNA: TGTGCCAGCAGCCCGTTTCTAAGTGCCGGGGAGCTGTTTTTT
size: NA
D: NA
V: TRBV5-6
J: TRBJ2-2

CDR3: CASSLVYSNQPQHF
DNA: TGTGCCAGCAGTTTGGTTTATAGCAATCAGCCCCAGCATTTT
size: many
D: NA
V: TRBV12-3/TRBV12-4
J: TRBJ1-5

CDR3: CASSSDRFSYGYTF
DNA: TGCGCCAGCAGCTCAGACAGGTTTAGCTATGGCTACACCTTC
size: few
D: NA
V: TRBV5-1
J: TRBJ1-2

CDR3: CASEGLDAGELFF
DNA: TGTGCCAGCGAGGGACTAGATGCCGGGGAGCTGTTTTTT
size: NA
D: TRBD2
V: TRBV5-6
J: TRBJ2-2

CDR3: CASSRSGLTNEKLFF
DNA: TGTGCCAGCAGCCGATCAGGGTTGACTAATGAAAAACTGTTTTTT
size: NA
D: NA
V: TRBV7-9
J: TRBJ1-4

CDR3: CSATRSRGETQYF
DNA: TGCAGTGCTACCCGGTCCCGGGGGGAGACCCAGTACTTC
size: NA
D: NA
V: TRBV20-1
J: TRBJ2-5

CDR3: CASSLGISGYTF
DNA: TGTGCCAGCAGTTTAGGGATTTCAGGCTACACCTTC
size: NA
D: NA
V: TRBV12-3/TRBV12-4
J: TRBJ1-2